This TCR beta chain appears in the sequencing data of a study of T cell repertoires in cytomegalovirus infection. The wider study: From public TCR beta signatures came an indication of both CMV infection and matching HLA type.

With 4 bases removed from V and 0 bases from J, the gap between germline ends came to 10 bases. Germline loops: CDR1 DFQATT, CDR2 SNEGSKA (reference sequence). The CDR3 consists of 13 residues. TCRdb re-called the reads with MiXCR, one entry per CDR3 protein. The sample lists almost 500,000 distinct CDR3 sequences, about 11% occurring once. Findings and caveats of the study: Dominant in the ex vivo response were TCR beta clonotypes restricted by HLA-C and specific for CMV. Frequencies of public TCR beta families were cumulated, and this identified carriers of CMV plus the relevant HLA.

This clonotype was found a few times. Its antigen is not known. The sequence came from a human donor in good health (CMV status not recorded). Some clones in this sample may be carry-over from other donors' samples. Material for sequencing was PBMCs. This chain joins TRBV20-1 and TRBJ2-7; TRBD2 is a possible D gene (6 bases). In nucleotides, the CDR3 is TGCAGTGCTAAGTGGGACTCCTCCTACGAGCAGTACTTC. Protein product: CSAKWDSSYEQYF.